Here is one T cell receptor (beta chain) with its context. Recovery among Cohort 3 donors was established by two negative PCRs, clearance, or symptom resolution. The record originates from a study of blood T cell repertoires in COVID-19. About the study: Acute and convalescent COVID-19 specimens originated in the United States, Italy and Spain.

The germline CDR1 and CDR2 sequences are GTSNPN and SVGIG (reference sequence). The CDR3 is 11 amino acids. The V gene end was trimmed by 4 bases and the J gene end by 6 bases; junction bases not matched to a gene: 2. The method was immunoSEQ multiplex PCR; TCRdb's version includes in-frame clones alone and lacks a portion of them. The sample shows 250,000 to 350,000 clones, roughly 85% of them seen only once. The receptor was derived from a woman aged 25 to 39 who had recovered from COVID-19. What was sequenced was PBMCs or T cells enriched from blood (not recorded which). This chain uses TRBV30 with TRBJ2-7, with 8 nucleotides matching TRBD1. This chain's CDR3 is CAWTTGGEQYF. CDR3 in DNA: TGTGCCTGGACCACAGGGGGCGAGCAGTACTTC.